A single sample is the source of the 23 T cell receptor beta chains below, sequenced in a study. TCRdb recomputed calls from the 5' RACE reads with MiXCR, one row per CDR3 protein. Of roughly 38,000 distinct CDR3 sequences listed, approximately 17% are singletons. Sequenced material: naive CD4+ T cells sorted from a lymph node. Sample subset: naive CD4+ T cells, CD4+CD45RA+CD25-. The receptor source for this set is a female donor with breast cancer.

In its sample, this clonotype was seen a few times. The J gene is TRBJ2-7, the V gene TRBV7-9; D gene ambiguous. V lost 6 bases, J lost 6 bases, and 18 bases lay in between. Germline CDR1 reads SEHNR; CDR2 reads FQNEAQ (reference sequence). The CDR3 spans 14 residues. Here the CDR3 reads CASRLGPLGPEQYF. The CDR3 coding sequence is TGTGCCAGCAGGCTCGGGCCCCTGGGCCCCGAGCAGTACTTC.

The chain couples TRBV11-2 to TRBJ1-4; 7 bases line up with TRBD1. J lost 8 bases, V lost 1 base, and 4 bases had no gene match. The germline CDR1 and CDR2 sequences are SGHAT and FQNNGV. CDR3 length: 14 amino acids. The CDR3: CASSLAGGREKLFF. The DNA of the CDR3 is TGTGCCAGCAGCTTAGCAGGGGGACGAGAAAAACTGTTTTTT.

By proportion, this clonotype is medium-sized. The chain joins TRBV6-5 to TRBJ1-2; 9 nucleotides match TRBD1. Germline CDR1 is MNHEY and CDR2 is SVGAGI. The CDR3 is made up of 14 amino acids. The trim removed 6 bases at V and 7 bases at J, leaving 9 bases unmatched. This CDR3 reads CASRPTGTGFGYTF. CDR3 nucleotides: TGTGCCAGCAGGCCTACCGGGACAGGGTTTGGCTACACCTTC.

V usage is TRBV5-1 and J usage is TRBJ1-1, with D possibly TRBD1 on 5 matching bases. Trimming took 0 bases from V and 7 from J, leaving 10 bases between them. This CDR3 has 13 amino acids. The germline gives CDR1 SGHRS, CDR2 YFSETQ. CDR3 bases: TGCGCCAGCAGCTTGGTCGGGCAGGGTGAAGCTTTCTTT. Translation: CASSLVGQGEAFF.

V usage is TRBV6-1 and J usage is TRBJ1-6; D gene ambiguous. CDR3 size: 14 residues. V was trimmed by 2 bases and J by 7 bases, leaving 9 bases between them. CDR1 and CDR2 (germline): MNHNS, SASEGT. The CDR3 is CASSELGKNSPLHF. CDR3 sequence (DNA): TGTGCCAGCAGTGAACTGGGCAAAAATTCACCCCTCCACTTT.

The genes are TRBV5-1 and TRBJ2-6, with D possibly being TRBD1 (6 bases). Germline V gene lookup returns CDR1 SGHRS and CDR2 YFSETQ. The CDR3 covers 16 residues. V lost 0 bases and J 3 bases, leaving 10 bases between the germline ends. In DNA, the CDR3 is TGCGCCAGCAGCTTGGAGACAGGACTTGGGGCCAACGTCCTGACTTTC. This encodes CASSLETGLGANVLTF.

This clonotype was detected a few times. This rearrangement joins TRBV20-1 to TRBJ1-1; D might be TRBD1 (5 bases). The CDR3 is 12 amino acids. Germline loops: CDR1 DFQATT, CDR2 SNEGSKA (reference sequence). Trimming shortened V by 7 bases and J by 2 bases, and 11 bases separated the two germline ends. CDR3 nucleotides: TGCAGTGTCTCGGGGGGAAACACTGAAGCTTTCTTT. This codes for CSVSGGNTEAFF.

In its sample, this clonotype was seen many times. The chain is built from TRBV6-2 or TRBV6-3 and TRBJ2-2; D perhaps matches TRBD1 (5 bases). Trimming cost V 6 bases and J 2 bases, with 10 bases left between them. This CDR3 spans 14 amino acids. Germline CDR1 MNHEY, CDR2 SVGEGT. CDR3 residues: CASSPDTNTGELFF. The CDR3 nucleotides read TGTGCCAGCAGCCCGGACACAAACACCGGGGAGCTGTTTTTT.

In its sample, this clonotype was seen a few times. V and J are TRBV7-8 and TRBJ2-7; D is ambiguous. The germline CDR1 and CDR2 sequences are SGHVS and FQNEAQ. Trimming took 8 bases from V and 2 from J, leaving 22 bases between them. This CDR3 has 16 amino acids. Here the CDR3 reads CASVPDGDVKAYEQYF. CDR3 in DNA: TGTGCCAGCGTACCCGATGGGGATGTTAAGGCCTACGAGCAGTACTTC.

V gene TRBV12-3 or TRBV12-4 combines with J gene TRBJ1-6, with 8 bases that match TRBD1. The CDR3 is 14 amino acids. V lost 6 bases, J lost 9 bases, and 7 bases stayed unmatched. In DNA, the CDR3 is TGTGCCAGCAGGTGGACAGGGTGGAGTTCACCCCTCCACTTT. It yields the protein CASRWTGWSSPLHF.

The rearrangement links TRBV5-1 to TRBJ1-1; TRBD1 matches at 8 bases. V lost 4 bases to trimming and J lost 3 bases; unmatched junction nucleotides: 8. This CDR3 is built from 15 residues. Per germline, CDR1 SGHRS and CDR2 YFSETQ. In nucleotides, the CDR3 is TGCGCCAGCAGCCCTAGACAGGGGAGAGACACTGAAGCTTTCTTT. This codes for CASSPRQGRDTEAFF. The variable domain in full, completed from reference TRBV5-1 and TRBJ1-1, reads KAGVTQTPRYLIKTRGQQVTLSCSPISGHRSVSWYQQTPGQGLQFLFEYFSETQRNKGNFPGRFSGRQFSNSRSEMNVSTLELGDSALYLCASSPRQGRDTEAFFGQGTRLTVV.

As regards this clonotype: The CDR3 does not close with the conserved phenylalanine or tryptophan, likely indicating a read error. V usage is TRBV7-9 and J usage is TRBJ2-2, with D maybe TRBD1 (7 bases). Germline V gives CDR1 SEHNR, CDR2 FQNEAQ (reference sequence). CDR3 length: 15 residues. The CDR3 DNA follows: TGTGCCGGCAGGGGAGGACAGGCCGGCACCGGGGAGCTGTTTTGT. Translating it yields CAGRGGQAGTGELFC.

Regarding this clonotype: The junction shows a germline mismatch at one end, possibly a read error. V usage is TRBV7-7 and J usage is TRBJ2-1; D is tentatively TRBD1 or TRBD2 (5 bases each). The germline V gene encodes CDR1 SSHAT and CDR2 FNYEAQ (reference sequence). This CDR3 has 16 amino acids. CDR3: CASSLSRDHPYNEQFF. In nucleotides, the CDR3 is TGTGCTAGCAGCTTAAGCCGGGACCATCCCTACAATGAGCAGTTCTTC.

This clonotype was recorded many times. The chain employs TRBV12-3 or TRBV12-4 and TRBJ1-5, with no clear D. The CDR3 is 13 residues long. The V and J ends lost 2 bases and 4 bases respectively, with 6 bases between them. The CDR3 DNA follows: TGTGCCAGCAGTTTACAAGGGAATCAGCCCCAGCATTTT. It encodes CASSLQGNQPQHF.

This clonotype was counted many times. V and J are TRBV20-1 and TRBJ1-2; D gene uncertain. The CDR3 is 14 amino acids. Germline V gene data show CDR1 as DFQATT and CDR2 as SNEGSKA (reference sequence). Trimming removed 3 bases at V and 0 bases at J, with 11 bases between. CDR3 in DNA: TGCAGTGCTAGGCCCTACAGTACTAACTATGGCTACACCTTC. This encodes CSARPYSTNYGYTF.

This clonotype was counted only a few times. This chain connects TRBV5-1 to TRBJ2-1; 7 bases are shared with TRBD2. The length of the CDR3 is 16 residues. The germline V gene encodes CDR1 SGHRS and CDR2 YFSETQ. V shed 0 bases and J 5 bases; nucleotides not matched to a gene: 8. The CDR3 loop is CASSLGPSGTHNEQFF. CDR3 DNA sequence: TGCGCCAGCAGCTTGGGACCCAGCGGGACCCACAATGAGCAGTTCTTC.

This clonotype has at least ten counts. CDR3 protein: CASSEARPQPQHF. The CDR3 DNA sequence: TGTGCCAGCAGTGAAGCTCGTCCTCAGCCCCAGCATTTT. V usage is TRBV6-1 and J usage is TRBJ1-5, with unresolved D. Per germline, CDR1 MNHNS and CDR2 SASEGT. The CDR3 runs to 13 residues. Trimming took 0 bases from V and 6 from J, leaving 6 bases between them.

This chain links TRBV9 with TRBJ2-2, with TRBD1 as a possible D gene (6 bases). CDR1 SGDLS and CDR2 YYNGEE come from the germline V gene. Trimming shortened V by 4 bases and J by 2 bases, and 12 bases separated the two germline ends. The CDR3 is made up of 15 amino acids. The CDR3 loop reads CASSSGTPNTGELFF. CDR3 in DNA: TGTGCCAGCAGCTCCGGGACACCTAACACCGGGGAGCTGTTTTTT.

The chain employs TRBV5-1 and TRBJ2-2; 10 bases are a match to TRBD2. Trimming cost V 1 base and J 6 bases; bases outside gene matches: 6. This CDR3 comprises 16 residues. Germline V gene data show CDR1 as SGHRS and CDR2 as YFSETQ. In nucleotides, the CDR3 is TGCGCCAGCAGCTTGACTCTAGCGGGAGTCGCCGGGGAGCTGTTTTTT. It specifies CASSLTLAGVAGELFF.

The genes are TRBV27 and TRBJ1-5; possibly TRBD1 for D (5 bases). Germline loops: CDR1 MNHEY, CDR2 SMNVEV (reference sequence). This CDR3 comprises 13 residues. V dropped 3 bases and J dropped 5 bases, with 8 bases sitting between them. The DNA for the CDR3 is TGTGCCAGCAGTTTTGACAGCGATCAGCCCCAGCATTTT. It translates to CASSFDSDQPQHF.

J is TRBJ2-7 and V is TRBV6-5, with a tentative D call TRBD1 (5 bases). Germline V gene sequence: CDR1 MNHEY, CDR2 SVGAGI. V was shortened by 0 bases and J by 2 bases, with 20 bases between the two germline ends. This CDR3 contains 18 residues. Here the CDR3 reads CASSYSMVGLGLAYEQYF. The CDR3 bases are TGTGCCAGCAGTTACTCGATGGTAGGATTGGGGCTTGCCTACGAGCAGTACTTC.

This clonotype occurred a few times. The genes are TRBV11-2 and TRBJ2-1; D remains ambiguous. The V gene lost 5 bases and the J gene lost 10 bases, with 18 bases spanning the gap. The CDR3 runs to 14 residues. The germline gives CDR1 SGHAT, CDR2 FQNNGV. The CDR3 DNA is TGTGCCAGCAGCCTAGGACCCAGGCTTGGAGAGCAGTTCTTC. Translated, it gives CASSLGPRLGEQFF.

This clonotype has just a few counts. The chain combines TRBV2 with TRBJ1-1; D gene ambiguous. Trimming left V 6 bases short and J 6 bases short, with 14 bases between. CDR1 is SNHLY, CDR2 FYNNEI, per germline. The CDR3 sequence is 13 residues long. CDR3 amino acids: CASSNNIKAEAFF. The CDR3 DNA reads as TGTGCCAGCAGCAACAATATAAAGGCTGAAGCTTTCTTT.